The subject of this entry is one TCR beta chain. cDNA came from around 0.5 to 1 ug RNA primed by random hexamers. Amplification of TCR beta CDR3 was carried out by immunoSEQ multiplex PCR, which covered 54 Vbeta and 13 Jbeta segments. Each CDR3 protein is one row after TCRdb ran MiXCR on the immunoSEQ multiplex PCR reads. The data contain approximately 120,000 distinct CDR3 sequences, about 96% of them singletons. This entry belongs to a study of CD8 T cells in Susac syndrome. This CDR3 is 15 amino acids long. The V and J ends lost 4 bases and 1 base, in that order; junction bases with no gene match: 4. Germline lookup yields CDR1 MGHRA and CDR2 YSYEKL. TEMRA cells underwent FACS enrichment and CD8+ and CD4+ T cells underwent negative isolation.

This chain links TRBV4-1 with TRBJ1-5; 7 bases are shared with TRBD1. The clonotype comes from a human donor in good health. Sample: CD4+ T cells from PBMCs. The CDR3 sequence is CASSRGTESNQPQHF. CDR3 sequence (DNA): TGCGCCAGCAGCCGTGGGACAGAGAGCAATCAGCCCCAGCATTTT.